This paragraph covers one T cell receptor beta chain sequence. The antigen is not known. cDNA libraries of TCR beta carried unique molecular identifiers. T cells numbering roughly 1 to 10 million yielded 500,000 to 550,000 cDNA molecules. TCRdb analysed the PCR reads with MiXCR anew, one entry per CDR3 protein. Among roughly 800,000 distinct CDR3 sequences listed, roughly 29% were seen once. V was cut by 5 bases and J by 7 bases, with 12 bases left in between. The CDR3 runs 14 residues. The sample is drawn from a study of post-analysis software for immune sequencing data. Across the study: In terms of disease course, relapsing-remitting, secondary progressive and progressive-relapsing multiple sclerosis were included.

Study-wide points: TRBV segments more frequent in patients than in controls numbered several and included TRBV5-6, TRBV5-1 and TRBV20-1. Samples sharing a preparation batch grouped tightly together when assessed by F measure. Diversity measured as normalized Chao1 was significantly lower in multiple sclerosis patients than in controls.

The V gene is TRBV12-3 or TRBV12-4, the J gene TRBJ1-6; D perhaps matches TRBD1 (6 bases). This receptor was obtained from a girl between 10 and 17 years old with multiple sclerosis. Source material: blood. The DNA of the CDR3 is TGTGCCAGCAGTCCCAGGGGAGGCAATTCACCCCTCCACTTT. Protein sequence: CASSPRGGNSPLHF.